Sequencing of this TCR beta chain was carried out in a study of blood T cell repertoires in COVID-19. Study-level information: Two negative PCRs, clearance, or symptom resolution were required of recovered Cohort 3 donors.

Germline assignment: CDR1 SGHTA and CDR2 FQGNSA. The CDR3 covers 15 residues. The V and J ends lost 5 bases and 2 bases respectively, with 16 bases between them. Under the authors' procedure: Nucleated cell counts were estimated from reference gene primer amplification. Sequenced by immunoSEQ multiplex PCR; TCRdb stores in-frame clones only, minus some. The V and J calls and clone size were taken over from that table, and D and trimming were inferred from the DNA. The sample consists of 350,000 to 400,000 clones, over 75% of them appearing once. The TCR sequence derives from a man aged 40-55 years in a cohort exposed to, infected with or recovered from COVID-19 (not recorded which). Source material: PBMCs or T cells enriched from blood (not recorded which). The chain employs TRBV7-2 and TRBJ2-7, with D perhaps matching TRBD2 (5 bases). The CDR3 coding sequence is TGTGCCAGCAGCCCCTCTACGGGGATGACCTACGAGCAGTACTTC. Its protein product is CASSPSTGMTYEQYF.